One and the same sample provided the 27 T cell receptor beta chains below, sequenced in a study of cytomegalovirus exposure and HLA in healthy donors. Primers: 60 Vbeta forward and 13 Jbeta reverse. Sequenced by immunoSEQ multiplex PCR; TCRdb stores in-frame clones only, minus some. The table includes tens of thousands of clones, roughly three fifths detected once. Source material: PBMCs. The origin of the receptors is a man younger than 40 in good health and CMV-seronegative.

The DNA for the CDR3 is TGTGCCAGCTCACCGCGACAGGGATCAGATACGCAGTATTTT. Its protein is CASSPRQGSDTQYF. The J gene is TRBJ2-3, the V gene TRBV18, with 7 bases matching TRBD1. CDR3 size: 14 residues. After removal of 3 bases from V and 4 bases from J, the junction contained 4 bases not matched to a gene. Per germline, CDR1 KGHSH and CDR2 LQKENI.

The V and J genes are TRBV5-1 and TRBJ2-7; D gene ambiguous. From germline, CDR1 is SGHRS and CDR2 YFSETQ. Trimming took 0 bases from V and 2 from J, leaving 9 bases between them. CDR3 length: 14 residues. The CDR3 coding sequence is TGCGCCAGCAGCTTGGGAGGCGAAGCCTACGAGCAGTACTTC. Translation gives CASSLGGEAYEQYF.

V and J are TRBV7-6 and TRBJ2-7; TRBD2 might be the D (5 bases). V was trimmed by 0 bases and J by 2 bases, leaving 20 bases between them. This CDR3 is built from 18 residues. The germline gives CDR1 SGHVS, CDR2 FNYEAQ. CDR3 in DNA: TGTGCCAGCAGCTTAGCGGAGGTAACCACCTTCGAAGCCTACGAGCAGTACTTC. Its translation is CASSLAEVTTFEAYEQYF.

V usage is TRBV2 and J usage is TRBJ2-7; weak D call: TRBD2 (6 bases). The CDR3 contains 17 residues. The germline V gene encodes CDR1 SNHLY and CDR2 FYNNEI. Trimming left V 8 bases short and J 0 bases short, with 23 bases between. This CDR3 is CASPITISGRNSYEQYF. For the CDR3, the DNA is TGTGCCAGCCCAATAACGATCTCAGGGAGGAACTCCTACGAGCAGTACTTC.

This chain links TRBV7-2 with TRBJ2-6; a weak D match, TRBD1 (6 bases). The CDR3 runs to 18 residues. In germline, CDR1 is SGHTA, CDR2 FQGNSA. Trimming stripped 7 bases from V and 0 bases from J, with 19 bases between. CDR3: CASTLAGQYSSGANVLTF. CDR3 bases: TGTGCCAGCACCCTCGCCGGACAGTACAGCTCTGGGGCCAACGTCCTGACTTTC.

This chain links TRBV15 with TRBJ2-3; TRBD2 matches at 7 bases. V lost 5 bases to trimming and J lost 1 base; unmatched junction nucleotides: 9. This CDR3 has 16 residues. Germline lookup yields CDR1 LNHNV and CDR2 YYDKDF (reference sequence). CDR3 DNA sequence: TGTGCCACCAGCCGGAGACTAGCCGATGGCACAGATACGCAGTATTTT. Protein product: CATSRRLADGTDTQYF.

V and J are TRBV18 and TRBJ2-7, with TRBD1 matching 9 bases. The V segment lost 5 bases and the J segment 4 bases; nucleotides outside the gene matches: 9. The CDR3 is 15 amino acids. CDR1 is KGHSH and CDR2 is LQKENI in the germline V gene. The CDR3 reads CASSYRTGARYEQYF. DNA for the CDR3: TGTGCCAGCTCATATCGGACAGGGGCAAGGTACGAGCAGTACTTC.

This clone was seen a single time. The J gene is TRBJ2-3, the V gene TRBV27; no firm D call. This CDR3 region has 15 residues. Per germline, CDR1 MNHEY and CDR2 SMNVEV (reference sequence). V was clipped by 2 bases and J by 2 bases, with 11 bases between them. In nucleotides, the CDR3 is TGTGCCAGCAGTTTAAGGCAGACTTTCACAGATACGCAGTATTTT. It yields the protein CASSLRQTFTDTQYF.

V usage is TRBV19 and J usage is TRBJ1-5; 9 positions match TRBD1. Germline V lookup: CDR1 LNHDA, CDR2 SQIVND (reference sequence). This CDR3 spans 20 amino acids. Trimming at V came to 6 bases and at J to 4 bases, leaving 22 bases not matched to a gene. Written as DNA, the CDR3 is TGTGCCAGTAGACCGACCGGGGGGACAGGGAGGTTCGCCAGTAATCAGCCCCAGCATTTT. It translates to CASRPTGGTGRFASNQPQHF.

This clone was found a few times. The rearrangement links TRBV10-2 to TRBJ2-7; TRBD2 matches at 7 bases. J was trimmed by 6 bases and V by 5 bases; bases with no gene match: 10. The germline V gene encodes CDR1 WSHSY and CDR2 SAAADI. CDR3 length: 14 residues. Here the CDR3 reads CASSPWTSPGEQYF. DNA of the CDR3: TGCGCCAGCAGTCCCTGGACTAGTCCTGGCGAGCAGTACTTC.

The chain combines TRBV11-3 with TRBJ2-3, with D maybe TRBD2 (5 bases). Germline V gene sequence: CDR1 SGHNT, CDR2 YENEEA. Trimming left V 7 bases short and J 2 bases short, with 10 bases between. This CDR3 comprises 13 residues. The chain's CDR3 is CASNEGTTDTQYF. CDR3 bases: TGTGCCAGCAATGAGGGAACCACAGATACGCAGTATTTT. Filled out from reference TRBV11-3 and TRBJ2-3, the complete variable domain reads EAGVVQSPRYKIIEKKQPVAFWCNPISGHNTLYWYLQNLGQGPELLIRYENEEAVDDSQLPKDRFSAERLKGVDSTLKIQPAELGDSAVYLCASNEGTTDTQYFGPGTRLTVL.

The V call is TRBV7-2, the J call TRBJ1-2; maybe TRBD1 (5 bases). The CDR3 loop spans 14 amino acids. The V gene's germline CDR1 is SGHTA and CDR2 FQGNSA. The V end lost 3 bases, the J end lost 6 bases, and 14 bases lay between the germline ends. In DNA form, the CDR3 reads TGTGCCAGCAGCTTGGAAGGGAGGGGTAATGGCTACACCTTC. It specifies CASSLEGRGNGYTF.

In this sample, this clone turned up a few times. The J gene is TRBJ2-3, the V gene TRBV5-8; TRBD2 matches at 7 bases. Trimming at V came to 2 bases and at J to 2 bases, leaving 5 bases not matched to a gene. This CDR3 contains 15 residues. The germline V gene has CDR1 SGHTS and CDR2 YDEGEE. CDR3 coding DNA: TGTGCCAGCAGCTTCGGCGGGGGAGCCACAGATACGCAGTATTTT. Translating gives CASSFGGGATDTQYF. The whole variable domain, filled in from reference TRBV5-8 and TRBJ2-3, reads EAGVTQSPTHLIKTRGQQATLRCSPISGHTSVYWYQQALGLGLQFLLWYDEGEERNRGNFPPRFSGRQFPNYSSELNVNALELEDSALYLCASSFGGGATDTQYFGPGTRLTVL.

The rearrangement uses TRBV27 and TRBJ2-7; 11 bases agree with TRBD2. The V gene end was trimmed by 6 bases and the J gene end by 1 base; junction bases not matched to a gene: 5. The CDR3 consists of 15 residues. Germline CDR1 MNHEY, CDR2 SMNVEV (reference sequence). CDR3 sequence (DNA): TGTGCCAGCAGATACGGACTAGCGGGTTCCTACGAGCAGTACTTC. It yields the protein CASRYGLAGSYEQYF.

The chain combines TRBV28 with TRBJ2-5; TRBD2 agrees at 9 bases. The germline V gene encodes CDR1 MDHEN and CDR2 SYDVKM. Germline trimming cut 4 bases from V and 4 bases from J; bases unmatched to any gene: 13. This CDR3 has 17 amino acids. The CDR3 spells CASSSRSSGRGGETQYF. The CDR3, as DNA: TGTGCCAGCAGTTCCCGGAGTAGCGGGAGAGGTGGAGAGACCCAGTACTTC.

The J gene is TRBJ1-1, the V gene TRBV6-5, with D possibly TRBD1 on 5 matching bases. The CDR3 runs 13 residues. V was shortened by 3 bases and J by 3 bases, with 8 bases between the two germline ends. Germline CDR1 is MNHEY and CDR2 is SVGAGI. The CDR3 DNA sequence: TGTGCCAGCAGTTATAGGGGTGACACTGAAGCTTTCTTT. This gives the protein CASSYRGDTEAFF.

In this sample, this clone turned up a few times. The CDR3 protein is CASSARGTVTPNTEAFF. The CDR3 bases are TGTGCCAGCAGCGCCCGGGGGACAGTGACCCCGAACACTGAAGCTTTCTTT. The chain uses TRBV9 and TRBJ1-1; TRBD1 agrees at 7 bases. The CDR3 is made up of 17 amino acids. V lost 3 bases to trimming and J lost 1 base; unmatched junction nucleotides: 12. Per the germline V gene, CDR1 is SGDLS and CDR2 is YYNGEE.

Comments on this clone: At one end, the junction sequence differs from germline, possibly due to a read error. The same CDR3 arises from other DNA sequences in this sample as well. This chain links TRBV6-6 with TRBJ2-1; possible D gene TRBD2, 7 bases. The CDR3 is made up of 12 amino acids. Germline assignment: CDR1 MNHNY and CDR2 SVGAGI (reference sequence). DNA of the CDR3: TGCGCCAGCAGTAGTTGGGGGGGCGAGCAGTTCTTC. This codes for CASSSWGGEQFF.

This CDR3 is CASSSGTQKSPLHF. Here the CDR3 DNA reads TGTGCCAGCAGTTCCGGGACACAGAAATCACCCCTCCACTTT. The rearrangement uses TRBV7-8 and TRBJ1-6, with D perhaps TRBD1 (6 bases). This CDR3 is built from 14 residues. The V gene lost 6 bases and the J gene lost 10 bases, with 16 bases spanning the gap. From germline, CDR1 is SGHVS and CDR2 FQNEAQ.

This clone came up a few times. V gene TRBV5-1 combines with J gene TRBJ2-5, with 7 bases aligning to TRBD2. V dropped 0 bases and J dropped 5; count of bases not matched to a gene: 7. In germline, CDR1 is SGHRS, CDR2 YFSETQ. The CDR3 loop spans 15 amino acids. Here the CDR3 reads CASSLVWGGWETQYF. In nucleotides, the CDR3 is TGCGCCAGCAGCTTGGTTTGGGGGGGTTGGGAGACCCAGTACTTC.

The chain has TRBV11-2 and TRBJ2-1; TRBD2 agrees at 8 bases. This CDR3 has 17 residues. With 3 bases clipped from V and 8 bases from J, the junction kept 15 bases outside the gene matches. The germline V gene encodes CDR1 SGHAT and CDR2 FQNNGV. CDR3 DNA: TGTGCCAGCAGCTTCATTTCCCGCGGGAGGCCTTCGGATGAGCAGTTCTTC. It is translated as CASSFISRGRPSDEQFF.

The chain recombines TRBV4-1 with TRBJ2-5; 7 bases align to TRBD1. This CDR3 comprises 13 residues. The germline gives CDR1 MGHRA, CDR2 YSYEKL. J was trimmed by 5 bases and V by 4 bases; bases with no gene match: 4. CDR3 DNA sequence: TGCGCCAGCAGCCGACAGGGCGGCGAGACCCAGTACTTC. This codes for CASSRQGGETQYF.

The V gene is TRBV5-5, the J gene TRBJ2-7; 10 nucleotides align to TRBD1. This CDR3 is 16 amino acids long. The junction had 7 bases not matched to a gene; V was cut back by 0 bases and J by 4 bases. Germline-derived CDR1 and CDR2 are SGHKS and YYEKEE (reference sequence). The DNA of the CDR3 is TGTGCCAGCAGCTTGGTGCCGGGACAGGGGCTGTACGAGCAGTACTTC. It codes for CASSLVPGQGLYEQYF.

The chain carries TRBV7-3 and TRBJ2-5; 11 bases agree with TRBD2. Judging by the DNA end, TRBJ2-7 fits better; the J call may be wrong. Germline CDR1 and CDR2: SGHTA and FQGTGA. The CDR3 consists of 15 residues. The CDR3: CASSPLAGGPHEQYF. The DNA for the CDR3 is TGTGCCAGCAGCCCATTAGCGGGAGGGCCCCACGAGCAGTACTTC.

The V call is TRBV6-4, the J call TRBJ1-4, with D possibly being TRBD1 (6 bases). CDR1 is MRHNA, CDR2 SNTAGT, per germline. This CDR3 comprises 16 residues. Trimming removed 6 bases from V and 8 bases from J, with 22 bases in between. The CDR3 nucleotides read TGTGCCAGCAGCGTAACCGGGACAACTGGGGGCGAAAAACTGTTTTTT. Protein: CASSVTGTTGGEKLFF.

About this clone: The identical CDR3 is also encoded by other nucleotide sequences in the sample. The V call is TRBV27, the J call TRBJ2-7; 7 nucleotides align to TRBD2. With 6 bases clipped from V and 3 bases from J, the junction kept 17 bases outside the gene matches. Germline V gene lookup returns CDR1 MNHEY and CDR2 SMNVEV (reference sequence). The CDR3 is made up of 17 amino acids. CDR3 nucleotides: TGTGCCAGCAGCTCCCTTCCCCCTGAGCTAGCGGACTACGAGCAGTACTTC. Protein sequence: CASSSLPPELADYEQYF.

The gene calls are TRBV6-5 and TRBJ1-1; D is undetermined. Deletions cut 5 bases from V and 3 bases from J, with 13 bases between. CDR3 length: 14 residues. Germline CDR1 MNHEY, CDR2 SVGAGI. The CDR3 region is CASSVRNPDTEAFF. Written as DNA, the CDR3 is TGTGCCAGCAGTGTCCGCAACCCGGACACTGAAGCTTTCTTT.